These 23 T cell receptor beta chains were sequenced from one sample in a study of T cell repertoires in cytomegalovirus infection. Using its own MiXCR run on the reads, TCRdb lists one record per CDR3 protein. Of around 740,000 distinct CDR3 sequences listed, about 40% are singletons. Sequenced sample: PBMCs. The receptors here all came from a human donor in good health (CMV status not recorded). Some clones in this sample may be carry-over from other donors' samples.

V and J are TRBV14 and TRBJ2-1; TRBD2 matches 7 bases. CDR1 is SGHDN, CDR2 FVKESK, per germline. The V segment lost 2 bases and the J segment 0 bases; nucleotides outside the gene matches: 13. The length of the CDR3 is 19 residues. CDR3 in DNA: TGTGCCAGCAGCCAAACTGGGGAGGGATGGCTTTCCTCCTACAATGAGCAGTTCTTC. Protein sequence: CASSQTGEGWLSSYNEQFF.

CDR3 nucleotides: TGTGCCAGCAGCTTCACAGGGGAGAGGAGGGTTAGCCAGCCCCAGCATTTT. This codes for CASSFTGERRVSQPQHF. The chain combines TRBV5-6 with TRBJ1-5; 7 nucleotides line up with TRBD1. Germline V lookup: CDR1 SGHDT, CDR2 YYEEEE. V trimming: 2 bases; J trimming: 7 bases; junction bases outside the gene matches: 15. CDR3 length equals 17 residues.

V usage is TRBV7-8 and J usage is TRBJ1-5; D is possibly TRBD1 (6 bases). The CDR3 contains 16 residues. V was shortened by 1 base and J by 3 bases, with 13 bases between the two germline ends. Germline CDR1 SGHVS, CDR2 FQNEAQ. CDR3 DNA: TGTGCCAGCAGCTTAGGTCCCCAGGGGCACAATCAGCCCCAGCATTTT. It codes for CASSLGPQGHNQPQHF.

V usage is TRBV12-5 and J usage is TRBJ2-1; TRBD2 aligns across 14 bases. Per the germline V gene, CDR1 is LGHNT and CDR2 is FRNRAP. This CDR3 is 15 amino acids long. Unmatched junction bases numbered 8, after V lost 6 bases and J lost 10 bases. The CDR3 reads CASGLAGLAGEEQFF. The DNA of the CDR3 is TGTGCTAGTGGCCTGGCGGGACTAGCGGGGGAAGAGCAGTTCTTC.

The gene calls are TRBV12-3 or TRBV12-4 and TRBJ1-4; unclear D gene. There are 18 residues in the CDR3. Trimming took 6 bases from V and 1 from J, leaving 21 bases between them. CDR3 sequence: CASRPRRGEFRTNEKLFF. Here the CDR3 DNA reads TGTGCCAGCAGGCCCCGTCGCGGGGAGTTCAGAACTAATGAAAAACTGTTTTTT.

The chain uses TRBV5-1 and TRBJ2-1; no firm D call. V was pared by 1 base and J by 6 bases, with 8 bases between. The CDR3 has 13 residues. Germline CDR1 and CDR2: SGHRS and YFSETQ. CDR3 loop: CASSLRRVNEQFF. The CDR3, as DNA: TGCGCCAGCAGCTTGCGCCGGGTCAATGAGCAGTTCTTC.

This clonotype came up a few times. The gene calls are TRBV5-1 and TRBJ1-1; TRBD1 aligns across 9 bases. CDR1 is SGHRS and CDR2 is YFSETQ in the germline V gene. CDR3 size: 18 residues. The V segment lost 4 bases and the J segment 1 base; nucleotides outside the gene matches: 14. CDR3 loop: CASSPFRTGQGRNTEAFF. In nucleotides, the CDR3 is TGCGCCAGCAGCCCATTCCGTACCGGACAGGGGAGGAACACTGAAGCTTTCTTT.

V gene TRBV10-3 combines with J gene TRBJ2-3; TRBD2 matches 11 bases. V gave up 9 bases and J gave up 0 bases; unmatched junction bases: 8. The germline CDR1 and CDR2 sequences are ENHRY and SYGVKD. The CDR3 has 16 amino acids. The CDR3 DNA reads TGTGCCATTGGGACTAGCGGAGGAATTAGCACAGATACGCAGTATTTT. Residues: CAIGTSGGISTDTQYF.

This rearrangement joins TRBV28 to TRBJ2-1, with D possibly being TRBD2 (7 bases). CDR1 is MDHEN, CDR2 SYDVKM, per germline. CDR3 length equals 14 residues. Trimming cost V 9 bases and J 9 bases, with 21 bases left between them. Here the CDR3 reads CASALGGVYGEQFF. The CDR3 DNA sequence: TGTGCCAGTGCCCTAGGGGGGGTTTACGGTGAGCAGTTCTTC.

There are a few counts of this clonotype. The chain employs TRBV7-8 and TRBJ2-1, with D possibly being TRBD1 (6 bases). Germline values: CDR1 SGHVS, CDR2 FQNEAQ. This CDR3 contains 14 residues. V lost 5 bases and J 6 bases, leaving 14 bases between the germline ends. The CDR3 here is CASSAKSDSNEQFF. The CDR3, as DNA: TGTGCCAGCAGCGCAAAGTCGGACAGCAATGAGCAGTTCTTC.

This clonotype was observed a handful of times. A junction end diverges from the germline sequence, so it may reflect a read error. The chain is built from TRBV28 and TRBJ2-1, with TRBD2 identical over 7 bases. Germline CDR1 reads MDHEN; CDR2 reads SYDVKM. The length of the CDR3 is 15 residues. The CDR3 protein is CASITGEGGYNEQLF. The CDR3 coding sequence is TGTGCCAGCATCACTGGGGAGGGTGGCTACAATGAGCAGTTATTC.

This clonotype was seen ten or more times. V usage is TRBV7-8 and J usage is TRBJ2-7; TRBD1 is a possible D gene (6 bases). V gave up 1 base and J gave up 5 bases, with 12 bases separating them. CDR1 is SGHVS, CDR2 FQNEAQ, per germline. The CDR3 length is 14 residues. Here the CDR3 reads CASSLDRPGDEQYF. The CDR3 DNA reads TGTGCCAGCAGCTTAGATAGGCCAGGGGACGAGCAGTACTTC.

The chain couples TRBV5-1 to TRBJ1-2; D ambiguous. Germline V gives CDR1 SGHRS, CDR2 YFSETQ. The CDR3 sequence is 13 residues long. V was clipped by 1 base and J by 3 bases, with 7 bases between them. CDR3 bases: TGCGCCAGCAGCTTGAAGGGTGACTATGGCTACACCTTC. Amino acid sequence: CASSLKGDYGYTF.

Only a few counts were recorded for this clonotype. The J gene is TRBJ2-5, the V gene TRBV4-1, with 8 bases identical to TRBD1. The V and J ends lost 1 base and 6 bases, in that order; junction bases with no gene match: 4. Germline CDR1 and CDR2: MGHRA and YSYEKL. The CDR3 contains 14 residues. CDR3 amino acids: CASSQADRGKTQYF. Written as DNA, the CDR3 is TGCGCCAGCAGCCAAGCCGACAGGGGCAAGACCCAGTACTTC.

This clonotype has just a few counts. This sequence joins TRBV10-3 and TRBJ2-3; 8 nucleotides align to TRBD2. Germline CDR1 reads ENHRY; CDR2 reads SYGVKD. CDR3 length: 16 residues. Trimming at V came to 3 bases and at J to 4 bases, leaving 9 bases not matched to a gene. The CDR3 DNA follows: TGTGCCATCAGTGATTACGGGGGGGGCCGCGCAGATACGCAGTATTTT. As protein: CAISDYGGGRADTQYF.

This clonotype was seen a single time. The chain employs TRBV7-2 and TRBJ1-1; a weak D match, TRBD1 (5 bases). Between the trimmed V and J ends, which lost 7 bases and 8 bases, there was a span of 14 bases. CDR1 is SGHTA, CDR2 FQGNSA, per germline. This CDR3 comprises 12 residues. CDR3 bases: TGTGCCAGCATCTTGGGGGTCGCGGAAGCTTTCTTT. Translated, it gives CASILGVAEAFF. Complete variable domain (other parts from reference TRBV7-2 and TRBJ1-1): GAGVSQSPSNKVTEKGKDVELRCDPISGHTALYWYRQSLGQGLEFLIYFQGNSAPDKSGLPSDRFSAERTGGSVSTLTIQRTQQEDSAVYLCASILGVAEAFFGQGTRLTVV.

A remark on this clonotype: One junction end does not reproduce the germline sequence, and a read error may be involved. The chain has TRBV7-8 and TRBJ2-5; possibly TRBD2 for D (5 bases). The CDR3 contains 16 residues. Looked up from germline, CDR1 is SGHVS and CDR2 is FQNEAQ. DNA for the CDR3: TGTGCCAGCAGCTTAGTCCGTCTGGGTCTTTGGGAGAACCAGTACTTC. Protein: CASSLVRLGLWENQYF.

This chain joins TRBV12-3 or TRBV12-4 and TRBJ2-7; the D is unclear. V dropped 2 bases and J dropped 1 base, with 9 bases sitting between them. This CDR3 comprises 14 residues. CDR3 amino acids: CASSLSNPSYEQYF. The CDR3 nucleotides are TGTGCCAGCAGTTTAAGTAATCCGTCCTACGAGCAGTACTTC.

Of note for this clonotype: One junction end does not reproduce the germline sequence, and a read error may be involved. CDR3 loop: CVSKGTATNEKLFF. CDR3 nucleotides: TGTGTCAGCAAGGGAACAGCAACTAATGAAAAACTGTTTTTT. This chain joins TRBV27 and TRBJ1-4; no definite D call. The CDR3 extends over 14 amino acids. The V gene's germline CDR1 is MNHEY and CDR2 SMNVEV (reference sequence).

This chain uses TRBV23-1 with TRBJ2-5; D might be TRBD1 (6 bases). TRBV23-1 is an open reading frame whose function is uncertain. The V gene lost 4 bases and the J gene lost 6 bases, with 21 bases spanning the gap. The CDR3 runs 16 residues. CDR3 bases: TGCGCCAGCAGTCCAACTTACCAGGGGAAAATAAAGACCCAGTACTTC. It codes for CASSPTYQGKIKTQYF.

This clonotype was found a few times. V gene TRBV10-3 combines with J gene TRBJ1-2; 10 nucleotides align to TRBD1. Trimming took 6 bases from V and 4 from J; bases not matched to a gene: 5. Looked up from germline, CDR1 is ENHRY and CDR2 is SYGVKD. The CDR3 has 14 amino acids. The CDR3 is CAISDRGQGYGYTF. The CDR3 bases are TGTGCCATCAGCGACAGGGGGCAAGGCTATGGCTACACCTTC.

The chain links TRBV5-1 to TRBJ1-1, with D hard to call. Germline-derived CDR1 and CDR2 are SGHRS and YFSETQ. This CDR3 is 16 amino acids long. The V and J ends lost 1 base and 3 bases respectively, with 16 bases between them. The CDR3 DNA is TGCGCCAGCAGCTTGAGACCCCTCGGGTTACACACTGAAGCTTTCTTT. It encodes CASSLRPLGLHTEAFF. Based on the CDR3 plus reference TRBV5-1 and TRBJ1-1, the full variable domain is KAGVTQTPRYLIKTRGQQVTLSCSPISGHRSVSWYQQTPGQGLQFLFEYFSETQRNKGNFPGRFSGRQFSNSRSEMNVSTLELGDSALYLCASSLRPLGLHTEAFFGQGTRLTVV.

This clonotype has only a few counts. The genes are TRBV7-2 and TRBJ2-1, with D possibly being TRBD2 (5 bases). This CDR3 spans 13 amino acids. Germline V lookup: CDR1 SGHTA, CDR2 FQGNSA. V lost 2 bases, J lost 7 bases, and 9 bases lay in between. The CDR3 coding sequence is TGTGCCAGCAGCTTATCTAGCATAAATGAGCAGTTCTTC. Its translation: CASSLSSINEQFF.